The next 10 T cell receptor beta chains were all read from a single sample in a study of OX40 agonist ivuxolimab in advanced cancers. Generated by immunoSEQ multiplex PCR, the TCRdb table keeps only in-frame clones and is missing some. The sample has some 69,000 clones, more than 80% seen once; the top ten hold roughly 0.55%. The specimen was CD4+ or CD8+ T cells sorted from blood, collected in a trial of the OX40 agonist ivuxolimab. All receptors come from an adult with an advanced solid tumor such as melanoma, head and neck, liver or kidney cancer.

The CDR3 coding sequence is TGTGCCAGCTCACCCTCAGGACTAGCGGGAGTAGGGCAGTACTTC. Translating it yields CASSPSGLAGVGQYF. The chain combines TRBV18 with TRBJ2-7, with 13 bases identical to TRBD2. CDR1 and CDR2 from the germline V gene are KGHSH and LQKENI. V shed 3 bases and J 9 bases; nucleotides not matched to a gene: 8. The CDR3 loop spans 15 amino acids.

This clone was picked up one time. The chain employs TRBV29-1 and TRBJ1-3; D unresolved. Germline assignment: CDR1 SQVTM and CDR2 ANQGSEA. The V and J ends lost 3 bases and 0 bases respectively, with 6 bases between them. This CDR3 has 13 amino acids. The CDR3 bases are TGCAGCGTTGAGTACACCTCTGGAAACACCATATATTTT. Protein product: CSVEYTSGNTIYF.

The chain couples TRBV27 to TRBJ2-1; TRBD2 might be the D (6 bases). This CDR3 has 15 residues. Trimming removed 2 bases from V and 3 bases from J, with 11 bases in between. Germline CDR1 MNHEY, CDR2 SMNVEV (reference sequence). This chain's CDR3 is CASSLPGDVYNEQFF. DNA for the CDR3: TGTGCCAGCAGTTTACCGGGAGACGTCTACAATGAGCAGTTCTTC.

The rearrangement uses TRBV7-2 and TRBJ2-7, with TRBD2 matching 11 bases. With V trimmed by 5 bases and J by 12 bases, 12 bases remained unmatched. This CDR3 contains 14 residues. Germline V gene data show CDR1 as SGHTA and CDR2 as FQGNSA. CDR3 nucleotides: TGTGCCAGCAGCACCGGGACTAGCGGCTCCTGGGGGTACTTC. This codes for CASSTGTSGSWGYF. Full variable domain (rest looked up from reference TRBV7-2 and TRBJ2-7): GAGVSQSPSNKVTEKGKDVELRCDPISGHTALYWYRQSLGQGLEFLIYFQGNSAPDKSGLPSDRFSAERTGGSVSTLTIQRTQQEDSAVYLCASSTGTSGSWGYFGPGTRLTVT.

The chain is built from TRBV30 and TRBJ2-1, with a tentative D call TRBD1 (6 bases). The germline CDR1 and CDR2 sequences are GTSNPN and SVGIG (reference sequence). The germline V and J ends were trimmed by 4 bases and 7 bases, with 11 bases remaining between them. This CDR3 spans 12 amino acids. CDR3: CAWNIQGNEQFF. CDR3 nucleotides: TGTGCCTGGAATATACAGGGAAATGAGCAGTTCTTC. Together with reference TRBV30 and TRBJ2-1, the CDR3 gives the full variable domain: SQTIHQWPATLVQPVGSPLSLECTVEGTSNPNLYWYRQAAGRGLQLLFYSVGIGQISSEVPQNLSASRPQDRQFILSSKKLLLSDSGFYLCAWNIQGNEQFFGPGTRLTVL.

J is TRBJ1-5 and V is TRBV27, with unresolved D. The CDR3 has 15 amino acids. The V end was cut by 1 base, the J end by 1 base, with 8 bases between. Germline lookup yields CDR1 MNHEY and CDR2 SMNVEV (reference sequence). The CDR3 reads CASSLFGGSNQPQHF. CDR3 bases: TGTGCCAGCAGTTTATTTGGAGGGAGCAATCAGCCCCAGCATTTT.

This sequence joins TRBV30 and TRBJ1-5; D gene uncertain. Germline V gene data show CDR1 as GTSNPN and CDR2 as SVGIG (reference sequence). The CDR3 runs 13 residues. Deletions cut 0 bases from V and 2 bases from J, with 5 bases between. The CDR3 DNA sequence: TGTGCCTGGAGTGTGGATGGCAATCAGCCCCAGCATTTT. Protein sequence: CAWSVDGNQPQHF.

The J gene is TRBJ2-3, the V gene TRBV4-1; TRBD2 matches 8 bases. Germline V CDR1 and CDR2: MGHRA, YSYEKL. Losses at the gene ends were 6 bases for V and 1 base for J; bases not matched to a gene: 3. This CDR3 spans 14 amino acids. The CDR3 loop is CASRSGSRTDTQYF. CDR3 nucleotides: TGCGCCAGCAGGAGCGGGAGTCGCACAGATACGCAGTATTTT.

Comment on this clone: The junction differs from germline at one of its ends, possibly a read error. The V gene is TRBV7-7, the J gene TRBJ2-3, with D unresolved. The CDR3 length is 13 residues. CDR1 is SSHAT, CDR2 FNYEAQ, per germline (reference sequence). CDR3: CASSFQVTDTQYF. Written as DNA, the CDR3 is TGTGCTAGCAGCTTTCAGGTTACAGATACGCAGTATTTT.

The chain joins TRBV6-5 to TRBJ1-3; tentative D call: TRBD1 (5 bases). Germline V lookup: CDR1 MNHEY, CDR2 SVGAGI. This CDR3 has 15 amino acids. The V and J ends lost 6 bases and 6 bases respectively, with 18 bases between them. The chain's CDR3 is CASSHYEGRANTIYF. The CDR3 DNA follows: TGTGCCAGCAGCCACTACGAGGGGCGGGCAAACACCATATATTTT.